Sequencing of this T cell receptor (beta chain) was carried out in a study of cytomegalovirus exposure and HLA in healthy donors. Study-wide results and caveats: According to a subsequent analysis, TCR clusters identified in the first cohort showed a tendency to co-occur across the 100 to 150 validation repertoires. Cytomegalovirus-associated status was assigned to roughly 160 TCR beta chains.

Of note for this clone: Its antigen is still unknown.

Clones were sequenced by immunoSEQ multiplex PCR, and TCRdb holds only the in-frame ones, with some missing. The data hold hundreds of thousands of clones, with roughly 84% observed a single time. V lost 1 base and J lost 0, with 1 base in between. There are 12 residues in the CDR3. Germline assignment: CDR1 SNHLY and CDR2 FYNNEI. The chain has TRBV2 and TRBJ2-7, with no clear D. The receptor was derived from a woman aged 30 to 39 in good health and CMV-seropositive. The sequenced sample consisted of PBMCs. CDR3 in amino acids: CASSEGSYEQYF. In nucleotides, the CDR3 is TGTGCCAGCAGTGAAGGCTCCTACGAGCAGTACTTC.